A selection of T cell receptor beta chains follows, all from one sample in a study of Ad26.COV2.S vaccination and SARS-CoV-2 variants. Libraries were prepared by immunoSEQ multiplex PCR; TCRdb keeps only in-frame clonotypes and omits some of them. Here the sample spans 200,000 to 250,000 clones, more than 75% being singletons. Sample: peripheral blood, taken in a trial of Ad26.COV2.S vaccine versus placebo. These receptors were obtained from a person between 18 and 65 years old who received the Ad26.COV2.S COVID-19 vaccine or a placebo. Both conserved end residues are part of each CDR3. A D gene is named only where the DNA matches it firmly. Clone size is given for some rows only: seen once, a few or many times, or a class if the clone is expanded.

J gene	clone size	V gene	D gene	CDR3 DNA	CDR3 protein
TRBJ2-5	.	TRBV2	TRBD2	TGTGCCAGCAGCCCCACAGCGGGGGGGCGGGAGACCCAGTACTTC	CASSPTAGGRETQYF
TRBJ1-3	few	TRBV28	.	TGTGCCAGCAGTTTATCGGGCCCTGGAAACACCATATATTTT	CASSLSGPGNTIYF
TRBJ2-1	.	TRBV11-2	TRBD2	TGTGCCAGCAGCCGAACTGACGGGAGGGTTAATGAGCAGTTCTTC	CASSRTDGRVNEQFF
TRBJ2-2	once	TRBV18	TRBD2	TGTGCCAGCTCACCACCCCAACTAGCGGGGCCTTTGTTT	CASSPPQLAGPLF
TRBJ2-2	.	TRBV6-2/TRBV6-3	.	TGTGCCAGCAGTTACTCCCTTTATAGGAACACCGGGGAGCTGTTTTTT	CASSYSLYRNTGELFF
TRBJ2-7	.	TRBV7-2	TRBD1	TGTGCCAGCAGTTTCGACAGGGCGAGCTCCTACGAGCAGTACTTC	CASSFDRASSYEQYF
TRBJ2-1	.	TRBV5-1	TRBD1	TGCGCCAGCAGCTTATTCCCTGGACAGGGGGCTGATGAGCAGTTCTTC	CASSLFPGQGADEQFF
TRBJ1-4	once	TRBV29-1	.	TGCAGCGTTGGTGGGGGAGGAAATGAAAAACTGTTTTTT	CSVGGGGNEKLFF
TRBJ1-2	.	TRBV9	TRBD1	TGTGCCAGCAACCTCCGGGGTGGGGGGACAGGGAGAGATGGCTACACCTTC	CASNLRGGGTGRDGYTF
TRBJ1-2	.	TRBV6-2/TRBV6-3	TRBD1	TGTGCCAGCAGTCGGCCTGGGACAGTCTCTTTAGCTAACTATGGCTACACCTTC	CASSRPGTVSLANYGYTF
TRBJ2-7	.	TRBV5-4	.	TGTGCCAGCAGCAGGGAGGCGGAGCGGCCGTGCTTC	CASSREAERPCF
TRBJ2-1	once	TRBV30	.	TGTGCCTGGAGTGAGGGGGGCTTGGACAATGAGCAGTTCTTC	CAWSEGGLDNEQFF
TRBJ1-2	.	TRBV25-1	.	TGTGCCAGCAGTGACTTTAAGGGAGCTAACTATGGCTACACCTTC	CASSDFKGANYGYTF
TRBJ2-7	.	TRBV4-1	TRBD1	TGCGCCAGCAGCCATCCGGACAGGGCTCGGGCCGAGCAGTACTTC	CASSHPDRARAEQYF
TRBJ2-1	.	TRBV5-1	TRBD2	TGCGCCAGCAGCATTAGCGGGGGAATCTCCTACAATGAGCAGTTCTTC	CASSISGGISYNEQFF
TRBJ1-6	.	TRBV4-1	.	TGCGCCAGCAGCATCCAGACGGGGGAGGTAGTAGGTTCACCCCTCCACTTT	CASSIQTGEVVGSPLHF
TRBJ1-2	.	TRBV24-1	.	TGTGCCACCAGTGATAGTAGGGGATGGGGCTACACCTTC	CATSDSRGWGYTF
TRBJ2-1	.	TRBV21-1	.	TGTGCCAGCAGCAATCGAGGGGGGGCGAGGAGTAATGAGCAGTTCTTC	CASSNRGGARSNEQFF
TRBJ2-5	.	TRBV4-1	TRBD2	TGCGCCAGCAGCCGAGTACTAGCGGAAGAGACCCAGTACTTC	CASSRVLAEETQYF
TRBJ2-2	.	TRBV15	.	TGTGCCACCAGCAGAGATGTGGGCACCGGGGAGCTGTTTTTT	CATSRDVGTGELFF
TRBJ2-6	.	TRBV7-8	.	TGTGCCACGAAGGGTTCCCTCTCTGGGGCCAACGTCCTGACTTTC	CATKGSLSGANVLTF
TRBJ2-7	.	TRBV2	TRBD2	TGTGCCAGCAAGCGGGGGGCGGGATACGAGCAGTACTTC	CASKRGAGYEQYF
TRBJ1-5	.	TRBV2	.	TGTGCCTCGCAATCAGGGTATTTTCAGCCCCAGCATTTT	CASQSGYFQPQHF